Here is one T cell receptor (beta chain) with its context. Its antigen is still unknown. Ipilimumab CTLA-4 blockade and focal radiation were given to patients with chemo-refractory metastatic non-small-cell lung cancer. TCRdb keeps only in-frame clones here, not all; method: immunoSEQ multiplex PCR. The sample lists about 98,000 clones; 82% were seen once. Germline V gene data show CDR1 as MNHNY and CDR2 as SVGAGI (reference sequence). Trimming pared 8 bases from V and 1 base from J, leaving 5 bases between. This CDR3 spans 11 amino acids. This sample is part of a study of radiotherapy plus CTLA-4 blockade in lung cancer. Study information: Among enrolled patients, over 15% responded and around 30% achieved disease control.

Study results and limitations: After treatment with radiotherapy plus ipilimumab, TCR clones that came from the tumor expanded in blood.

V gene TRBV6-6 combines with J gene TRBJ1-1; D is unresolved. Sequencing used peripheral blood, obtained from a patient treated with radiotherapy plus ipilimumab. The origin of this receptor is a human donor with non-small cell lung cancer who had a partial response to radiotherapy plus ipilimumab. CDR3 region: CASGRNTEAFF. The CDR3 DNA sequence: TGTGCCAGCGGGCGGAACACTGAAGCTTTCTTT.